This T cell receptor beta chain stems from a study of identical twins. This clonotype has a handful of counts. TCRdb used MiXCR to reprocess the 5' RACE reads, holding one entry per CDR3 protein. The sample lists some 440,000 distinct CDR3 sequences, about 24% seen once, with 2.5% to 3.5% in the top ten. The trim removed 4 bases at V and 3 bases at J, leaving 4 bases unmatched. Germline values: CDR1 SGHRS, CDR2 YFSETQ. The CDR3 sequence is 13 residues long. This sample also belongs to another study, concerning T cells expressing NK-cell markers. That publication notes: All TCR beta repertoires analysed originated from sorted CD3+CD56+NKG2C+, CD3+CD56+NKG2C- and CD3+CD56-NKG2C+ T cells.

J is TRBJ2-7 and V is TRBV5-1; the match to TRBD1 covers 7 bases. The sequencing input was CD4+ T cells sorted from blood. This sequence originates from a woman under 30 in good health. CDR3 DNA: TGCGCCAGCAGCGAGGGGACAGTCTACGAGCAGTACTTC. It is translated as CASSEGTVYEQYF.